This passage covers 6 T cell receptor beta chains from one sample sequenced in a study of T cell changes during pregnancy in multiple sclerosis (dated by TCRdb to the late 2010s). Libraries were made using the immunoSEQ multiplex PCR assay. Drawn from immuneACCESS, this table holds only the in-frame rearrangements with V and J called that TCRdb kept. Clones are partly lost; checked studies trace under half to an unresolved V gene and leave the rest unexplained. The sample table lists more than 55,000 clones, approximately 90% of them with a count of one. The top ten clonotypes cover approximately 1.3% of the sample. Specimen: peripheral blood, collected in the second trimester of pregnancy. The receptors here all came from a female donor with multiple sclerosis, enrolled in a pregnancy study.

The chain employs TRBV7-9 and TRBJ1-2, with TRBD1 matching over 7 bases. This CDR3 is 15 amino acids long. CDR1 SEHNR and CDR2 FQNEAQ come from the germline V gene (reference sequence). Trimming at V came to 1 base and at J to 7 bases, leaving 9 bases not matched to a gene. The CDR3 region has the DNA TGTGCCAGCAGCTTAGGGAAGGGGGCGAATAGTGGCTACACCTTC. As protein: CASSLGKGANSGYTF.

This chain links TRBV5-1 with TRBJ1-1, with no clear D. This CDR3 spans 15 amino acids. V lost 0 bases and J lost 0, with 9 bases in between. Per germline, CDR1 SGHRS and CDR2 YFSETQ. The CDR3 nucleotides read TGCGCCAGCAGCTTGGGAGACTTCATGAACACTGAAGCTTTCTTT. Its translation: CASSLGDFMNTEAFF. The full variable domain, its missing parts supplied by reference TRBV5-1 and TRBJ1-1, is KAGVTQTPRYLIKTRGQQVTLSCSPISGHRSVSWYQQTPGQGLQFLFEYFSETQRNKGNFPGRFSGRQFSNSRSEMNVSTLELGDSALYLCASSLGDFMNTEAFFGQGTRLTVV.

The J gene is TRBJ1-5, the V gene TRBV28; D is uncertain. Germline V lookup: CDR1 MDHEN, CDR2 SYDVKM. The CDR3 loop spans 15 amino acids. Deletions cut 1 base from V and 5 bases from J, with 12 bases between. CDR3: CASSLYPGFYQPQHF. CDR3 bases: TGTGCCAGCAGTTTATACCCAGGATTCTATCAGCCCCAGCATTTT. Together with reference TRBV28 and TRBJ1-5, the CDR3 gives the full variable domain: DVKVTQSSRYLVKRTGEKVFLECVQDMDHENMFWYRQDPGLGLRLIYFSYDVKMKEKGDIPEGYSVSREKKERFSLILESASTNQTSMYLCASSLYPGFYQPQHFGDGTRLSIL.

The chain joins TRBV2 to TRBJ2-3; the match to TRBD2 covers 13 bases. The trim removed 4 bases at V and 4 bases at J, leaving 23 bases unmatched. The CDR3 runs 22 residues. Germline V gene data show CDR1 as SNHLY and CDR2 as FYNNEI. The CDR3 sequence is CASSAGSLHGITSGGASDTQYF. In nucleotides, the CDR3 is TGTGCCAGCAGTGCCGGGTCCCTCCATGGGATCACTAGCGGGGGGGCCTCAGATACGCAGTATTTT.

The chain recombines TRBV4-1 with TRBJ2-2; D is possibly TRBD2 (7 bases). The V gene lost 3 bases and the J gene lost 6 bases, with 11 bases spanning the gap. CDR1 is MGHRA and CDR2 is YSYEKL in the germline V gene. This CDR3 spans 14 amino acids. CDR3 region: CASSQGGAAGELFF. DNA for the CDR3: TGCGCCAGCAGCCAGGGGGGGGCAGCCGGGGAGCTGTTTTTT.

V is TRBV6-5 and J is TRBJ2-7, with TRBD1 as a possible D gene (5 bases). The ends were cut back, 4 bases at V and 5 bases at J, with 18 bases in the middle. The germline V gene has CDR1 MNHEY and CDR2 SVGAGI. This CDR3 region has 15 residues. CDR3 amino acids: CASSSITRAFDEQYF. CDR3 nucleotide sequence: TGTGCCAGCAGTTCCATCACCAGGGCTTTCGACGAGCAGTACTTC.